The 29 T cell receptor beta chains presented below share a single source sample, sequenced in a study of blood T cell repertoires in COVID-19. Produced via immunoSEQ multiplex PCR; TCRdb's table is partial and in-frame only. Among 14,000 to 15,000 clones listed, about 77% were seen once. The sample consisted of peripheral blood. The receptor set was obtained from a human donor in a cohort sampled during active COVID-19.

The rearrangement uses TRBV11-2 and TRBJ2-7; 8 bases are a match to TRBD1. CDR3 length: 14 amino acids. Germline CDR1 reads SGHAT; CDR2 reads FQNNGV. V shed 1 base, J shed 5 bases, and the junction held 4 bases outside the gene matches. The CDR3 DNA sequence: TGTGCCAGCAGCTTAGGGACAGGGTCGGACGAGCAGTACTTC. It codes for CASSLGTGSDEQYF.

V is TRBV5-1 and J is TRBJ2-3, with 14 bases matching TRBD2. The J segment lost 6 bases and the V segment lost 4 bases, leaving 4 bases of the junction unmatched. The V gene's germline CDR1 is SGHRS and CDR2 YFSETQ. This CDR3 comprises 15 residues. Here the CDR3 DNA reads TGCGCCAGCAGCCCGGGGACTAGCGGGGGTGATACGCAGTATTTT. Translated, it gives CASSPGTSGGDTQYF.

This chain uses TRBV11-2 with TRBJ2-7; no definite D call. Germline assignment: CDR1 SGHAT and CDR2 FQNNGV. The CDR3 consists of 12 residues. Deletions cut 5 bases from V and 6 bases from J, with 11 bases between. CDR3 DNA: TGTGCCAGCAGCCTTCTGCAGTTCGAGCAGTACTTC. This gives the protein CASSLLQFEQYF.

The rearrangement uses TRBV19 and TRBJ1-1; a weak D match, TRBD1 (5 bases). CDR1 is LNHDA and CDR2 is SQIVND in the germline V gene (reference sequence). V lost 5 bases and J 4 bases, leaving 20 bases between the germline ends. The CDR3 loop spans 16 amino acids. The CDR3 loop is CASSPQNTGGGTEAFF. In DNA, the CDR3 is TGTGCCAGTAGTCCCCAAAATACCGGGGGGGGCACTGAAGCTTTCTTT.

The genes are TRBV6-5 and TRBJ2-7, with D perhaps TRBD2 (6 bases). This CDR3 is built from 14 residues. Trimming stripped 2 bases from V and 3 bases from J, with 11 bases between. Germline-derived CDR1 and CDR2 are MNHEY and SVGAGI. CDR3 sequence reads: CASSYGGDSYEQYF. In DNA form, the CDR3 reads TGTGCCAGCAGTTACGGAGGGGATAGCTACGAGCAGTACTTC.

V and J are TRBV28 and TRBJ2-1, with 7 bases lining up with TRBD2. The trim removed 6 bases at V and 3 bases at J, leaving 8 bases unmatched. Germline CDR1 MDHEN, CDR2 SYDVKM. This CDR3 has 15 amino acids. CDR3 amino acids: CASSQTSRDYNEQFF. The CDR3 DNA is TGTGCCAGCAGCCAGACTAGCCGAGACTACAATGAGCAGTTCTTC.

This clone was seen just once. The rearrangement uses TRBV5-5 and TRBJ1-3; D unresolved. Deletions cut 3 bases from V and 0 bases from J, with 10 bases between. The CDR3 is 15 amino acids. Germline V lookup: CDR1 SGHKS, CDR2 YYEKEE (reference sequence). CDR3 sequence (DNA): TGTGCCAGCAGCTACAGACGGGGCTCTGGAAACACCATATATTTT. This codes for CASSYRRGSGNTIYF. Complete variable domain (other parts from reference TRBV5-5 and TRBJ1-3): DAGVTQSPTHLIKTRGQQVTLRCSPISGHKSVSWYQQVLGQGPQFIFQYYEKEERGRGNFPDRFSARQFPNYSSELNVNALLLGDSALYLCASSYRRGSGNTIYFGEGSWLTVV.

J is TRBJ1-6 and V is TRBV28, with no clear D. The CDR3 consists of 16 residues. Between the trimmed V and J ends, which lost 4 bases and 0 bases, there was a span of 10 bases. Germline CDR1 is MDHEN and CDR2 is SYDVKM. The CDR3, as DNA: TGTGCCAGCAGTTCCCAAGGGAGCTCCTATAATTCACCCCTCCACTTT. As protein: CASSSQGSSYNSPLHF.

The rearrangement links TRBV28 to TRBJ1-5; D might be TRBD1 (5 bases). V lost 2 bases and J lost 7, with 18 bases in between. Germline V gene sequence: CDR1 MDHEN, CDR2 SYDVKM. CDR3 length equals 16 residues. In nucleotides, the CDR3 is TGTGCCAGCAGTTTACCAGGGCCTTCTGGTGGGCAGCCCCAGCATTTT. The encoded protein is CASSLPGPSGGQPQHF.

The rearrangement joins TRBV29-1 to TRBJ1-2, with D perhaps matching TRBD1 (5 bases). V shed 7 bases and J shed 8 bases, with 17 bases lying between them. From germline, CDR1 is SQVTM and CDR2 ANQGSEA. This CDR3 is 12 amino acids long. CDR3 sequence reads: CSALDSLQGYTF. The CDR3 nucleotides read TGCAGCGCCTTAGACAGTCTTCAGGGCTACACCTTC.

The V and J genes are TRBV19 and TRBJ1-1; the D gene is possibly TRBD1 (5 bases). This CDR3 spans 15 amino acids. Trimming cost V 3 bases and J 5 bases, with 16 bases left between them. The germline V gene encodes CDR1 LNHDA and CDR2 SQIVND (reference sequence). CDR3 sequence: CASSIPGLGYTEAFF. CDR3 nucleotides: TGTGCCAGTAGTATTCCGGGACTTGGGTATACTGAAGCTTTCTTT.

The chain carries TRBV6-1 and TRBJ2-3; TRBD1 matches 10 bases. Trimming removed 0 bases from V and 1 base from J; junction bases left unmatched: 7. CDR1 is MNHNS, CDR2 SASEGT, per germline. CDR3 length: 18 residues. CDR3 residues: CASSEAGLGTGGTDTQYF. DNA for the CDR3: TGTGCCAGCAGTGAAGCGGGGCTGGGGACAGGGGGCACAGATACGCAGTATTTT.

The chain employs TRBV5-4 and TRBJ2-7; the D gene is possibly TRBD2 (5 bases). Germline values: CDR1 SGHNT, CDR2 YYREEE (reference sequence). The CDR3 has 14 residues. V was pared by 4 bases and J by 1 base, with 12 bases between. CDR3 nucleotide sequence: TGTGCCAGCAGCCGGGTCACGGGGTCCTACGAGCAGTACTTC. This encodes CASSRVTGSYEQYF.

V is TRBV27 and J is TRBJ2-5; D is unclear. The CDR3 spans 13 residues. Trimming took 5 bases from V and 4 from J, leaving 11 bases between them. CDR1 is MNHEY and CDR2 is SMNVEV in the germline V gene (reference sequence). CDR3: CASSPRLIETQYF. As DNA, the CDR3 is TGTGCCAGCAGTCCTCGACTGATAGAGACCCAGTACTTC.

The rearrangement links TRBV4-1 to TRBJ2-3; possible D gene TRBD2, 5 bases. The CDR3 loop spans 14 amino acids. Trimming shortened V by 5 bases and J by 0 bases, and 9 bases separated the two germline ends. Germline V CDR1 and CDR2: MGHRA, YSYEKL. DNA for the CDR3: TGCGCCAGCAGCTCTAGGACTAGCACAGATACGCAGTATTTT. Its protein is CASSSRTSTDTQYF.

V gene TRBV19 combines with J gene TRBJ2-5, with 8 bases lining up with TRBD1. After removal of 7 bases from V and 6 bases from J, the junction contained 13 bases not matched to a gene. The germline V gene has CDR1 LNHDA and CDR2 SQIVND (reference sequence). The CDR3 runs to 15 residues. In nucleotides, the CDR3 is TGTGCCAGTAAGGAGACAGGGGCATCCTGGCAGACCCAGTACTTC. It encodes CASKETGASWQTQYF.

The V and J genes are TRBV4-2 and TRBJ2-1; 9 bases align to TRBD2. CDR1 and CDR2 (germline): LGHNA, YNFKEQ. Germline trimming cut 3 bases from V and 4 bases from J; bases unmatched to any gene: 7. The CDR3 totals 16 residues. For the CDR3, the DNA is TGTGCCAGCAGCCAGGATACTAGCGGGCATTACAATGAGCAGTTCTTC. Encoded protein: CASSQDTSGHYNEQFF.

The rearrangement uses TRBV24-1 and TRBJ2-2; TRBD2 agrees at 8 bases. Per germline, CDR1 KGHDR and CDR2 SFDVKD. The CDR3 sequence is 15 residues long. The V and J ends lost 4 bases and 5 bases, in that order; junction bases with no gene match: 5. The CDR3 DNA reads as TGTGCCACCAGTGAGGCTAGCGGGCAAACCGGGGAGCTGTTTTTT. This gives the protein CATSEASGQTGELFF.

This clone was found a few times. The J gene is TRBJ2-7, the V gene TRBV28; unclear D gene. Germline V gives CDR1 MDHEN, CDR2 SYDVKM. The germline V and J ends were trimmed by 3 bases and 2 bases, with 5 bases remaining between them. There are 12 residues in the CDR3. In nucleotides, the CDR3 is TGTGCCAGCAGTTTTAAAACCTACGAGCAGTACTTC. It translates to CASSFKTYEQYF.

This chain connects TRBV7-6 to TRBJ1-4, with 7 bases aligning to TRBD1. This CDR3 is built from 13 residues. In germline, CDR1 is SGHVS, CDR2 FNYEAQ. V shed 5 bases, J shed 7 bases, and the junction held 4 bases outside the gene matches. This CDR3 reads CASSPRDSEKLFF. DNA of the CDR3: TGTGCCAGCAGCCCCCGGGACAGTGAAAAACTGTTTTTT.

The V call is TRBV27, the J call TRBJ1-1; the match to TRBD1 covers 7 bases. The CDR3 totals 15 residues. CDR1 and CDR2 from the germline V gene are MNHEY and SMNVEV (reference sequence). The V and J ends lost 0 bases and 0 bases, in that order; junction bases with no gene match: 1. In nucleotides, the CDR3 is TGTGCCAGCAGTTTATCGACAGGGATGAACACTGAAGCTTTCTTT. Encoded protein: CASSLSTGMNTEAFF.

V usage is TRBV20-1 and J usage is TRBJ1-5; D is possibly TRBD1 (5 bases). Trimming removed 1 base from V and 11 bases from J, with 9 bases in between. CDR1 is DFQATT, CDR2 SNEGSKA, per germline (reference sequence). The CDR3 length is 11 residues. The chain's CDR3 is CSARVGQAQHF. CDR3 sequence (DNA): TGCAGTGCTAGAGTTGGACAAGCCCAGCATTTT.

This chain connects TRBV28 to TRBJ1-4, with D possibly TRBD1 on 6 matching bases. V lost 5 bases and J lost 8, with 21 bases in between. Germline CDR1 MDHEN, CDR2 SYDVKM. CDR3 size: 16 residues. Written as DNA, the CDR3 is TGTGCCAGCAGTCCTACTACAGGGACTAAATACGAAAAACTGTTTTTT. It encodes CASSPTTGTKYEKLFF.

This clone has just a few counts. The CDR3 region is CASSPRGGQPQHF. CDR3 DNA sequence: TGTGCCAGCAGTCCAAGGGGAGGGCAGCCCCAGCATTTT. V gene TRBV3-1 (or the pseudogene TRBV3-2) combines with J gene TRBJ1-5; D may be TRBD1 (5 bases). The germline V gene encodes CDR1 LGHDT and CDR2 YNNKEL (reference sequence). This CDR3 comprises 13 residues. Trimming took off 6 bases at V and 7 bases at J, with 13 bases between the two ends.

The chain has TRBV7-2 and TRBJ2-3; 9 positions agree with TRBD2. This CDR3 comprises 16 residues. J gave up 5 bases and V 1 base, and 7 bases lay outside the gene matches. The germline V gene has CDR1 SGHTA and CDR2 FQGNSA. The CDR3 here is CASSLVAGGPGDTQYF. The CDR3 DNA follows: TGTGCCAGCAGCTTAGTTGCGGGAGGGCCGGGAGATACGCAGTATTTT.

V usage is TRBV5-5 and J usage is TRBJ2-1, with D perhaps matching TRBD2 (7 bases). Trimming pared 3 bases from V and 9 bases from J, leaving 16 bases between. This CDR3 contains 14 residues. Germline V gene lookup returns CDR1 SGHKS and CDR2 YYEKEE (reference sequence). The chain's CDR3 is CASSSLWGGGEQFF. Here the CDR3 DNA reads TGTGCCAGCAGCTCCCTCTGGGGAGGGGGTGAGCAGTTCTTC.

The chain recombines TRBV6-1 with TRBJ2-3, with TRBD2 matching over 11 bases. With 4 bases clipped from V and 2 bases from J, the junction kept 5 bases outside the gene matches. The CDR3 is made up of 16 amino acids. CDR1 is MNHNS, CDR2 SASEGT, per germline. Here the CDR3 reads CASSGRLAGPTDTQYF. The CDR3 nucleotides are TGTGCCAGCAGTGGGAGACTAGCGGGGCCCACAGATACGCAGTATTTT.

The CDR3 nucleotides read TGTGCCAGCAGCTTCAATAGCAATGAGCAGTTCTTC. Its protein is CASSFNSNEQFF. V gene TRBV11-3 combines with J gene TRBJ2-1; D is uncertain. Trimming removed 3 bases from V and 6 bases from J, with 6 bases in between. Germline lookup yields CDR1 SGHNT and CDR2 YENEEA. This CDR3 is 12 amino acids long.

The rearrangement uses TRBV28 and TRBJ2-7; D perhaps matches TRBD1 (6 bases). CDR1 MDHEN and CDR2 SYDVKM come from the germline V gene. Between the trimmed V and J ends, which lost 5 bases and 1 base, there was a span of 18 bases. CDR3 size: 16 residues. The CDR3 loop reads CASSPQGNARSYEQYF. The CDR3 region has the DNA TGTGCCAGCAGTCCGCAGGGGAACGCTAGGTCCTACGAGCAGTACTTC.